This record looks at one TCR beta chain sequence and its context. Its antigen is currently unknown. Assay used: immunoSEQ multiplex PCR; TCRdb lists only in-frame clones, some missing. Of about 120,000 clones in the sample, 70% to 90% were seen once. Looked up from germline, CDR1 is SGHAT and CDR2 is FQDESV (reference sequence). With 1 base removed from V and 0 bases from J, the gap between germline ends came to 9 bases. The CDR3 contains 15 residues. These data come from a study of cytomegalovirus exposure and HLA in healthy donors. Study conclusions and caveats: The study listed approximately 160 cytomegalovirus-associated TCR beta chains. Among TCR sequences, most were rare, though some public TCRs appeared in many donors. A few CMV-associated chains were confirmed in vitro to be specific for CMV antigens.

The validation cohort, a group of more than 95 subjects, included the donors and was separate from the roughly 600-subject first cohort. The chain recombines TRBV11-1 with TRBJ2-5; no firm D call. This receptor was taken from a young woman in good health and CMV-seronegative. The sample taken for sequencing was PBMCs. The CDR3 loop is CASSLGSQNQETQYF. In DNA form, the CDR3 reads TGTGCCAGCAGCTTAGGGTCGCAGAACCAAGAGACCCAGTACTTC.